The TCR beta chain described here comes from a study of CD8 T cells in Susac syndrome. Reverse transcription of roughly 0.5 to 1 ug RNA was carried out with random hexamers. TCRdb itself ran the immunoSEQ multiplex PCR reads through MiXCR, one entry per CDR3 protein. The repertoire consists of roughly 140,000 distinct CDR3 sequences, with 95% occurring once and the leading ten covering 0.15%. The source is a human donor with multiple sclerosis. Material for sequencing was CD8+ T cells from PBMCs.

The CDR3 coding sequence is TGTGCCAGCAGCCAAGAATTCCAGCCGATACAGTACAATGAGCAGTTCTTC. It encodes CASSQEFQPIQYNEQFF. The chain is built from TRBV3-1 and TRBJ2-1; the D is unclear. The V end was cut by 0 bases, the J end by 4 bases, with 16 bases between. In germline, CDR1 is LGHDT, CDR2 YNNKEL (reference sequence). CDR3 length: 17 amino acids.